This T cell receptor beta chain was sequenced for a study of beta chain features in type 1 diabetes. With respect to this clone: What it binds is unknown.

CD4+ naive, central memory, regulatory and stem cell-like memory subsets were isolated by sorting on CD45RO/CCR7/CD25/CD127/CD95/CD27. As every portion of the isolated RNA was reverse transcribed, the sequencing read expressed TCRB transcripts. The protocol was immunoSEQ multiplex PCR, while the TCRdb copy is restricted to in-frame clones and leaves out a portion. The sample shows roughly 700,000 clones, 13% of them seen only once. Study-wide results and limits: Moderately but significantly shorter TCRB CDR3s were found in Type 1 diabetes patients in all four CD4+ subsets. Still unanswered here is whether HLA type influences TCRB rearrangement.

The receptor's source is a man aged 18 to 29 with type 1 diabetes. Sequencing was carried out using naive CD4+ T cells from blood.

CDR3 amino acids: CSAGAVETQYF. CDR3 nucleotide sequence: TGCAGTGCGGGGGCGGTGGAGACCCAGTACTTC. This chain uses TRBV20-1 with TRBJ2-5; possibly TRBD1 for D (6 bases). Trimming removed 6 bases at V and 5 bases at J, with 10 bases between. Germline V gene data show CDR1 as DFQATT and CDR2 as SNEGSKA (reference sequence). This CDR3 has 11 residues.